Sequencing of this T cell receptor beta chain was carried out in a study of cytomegalovirus exposure and HLA in healthy donors. Looking at the study overall: The same platform was used for the roughly 110 validation repertoires as for the approximately 670 first-cohort repertoires, as reported in a later analysis. General study points: Cytomegalovirus association was assigned to about 180 TCR beta chains. According to a later analysis, TCR clusters from the first cohort tended to co-occur in the approximately 130 validation repertoires. Many donors carried some public TCRs, although rarity characterized most TCR sequences.

The germline CDR1 and CDR2 sequences are SGDLS and YYNGEE. The CDR3 runs to 14 residues. The ends lost 6 bases at V and 2 bases at J; junction bases unmatched: 4. On this clone: Its specificity is unknown.

Method: immunoSEQ multiplex PCR; TCRdb's copy keeps in-frame clones and lacks some. The table shows around 50,000 clones, with 90% to 95% occurring only once. The chain employs TRBV9 and TRBJ2-3, with 9 bases matching TRBD2. This sequence originates from a young woman in good health and CMV-seronegative. The sequencing sample was made of PBMCs. This CDR3 reads CASTSSGVTDTQYF. In nucleotides, the CDR3 is TGTGCCAGCACATCTAGCGGGGTCACAGATACGCAGTATTTT.